This T cell receptor beta chain was recovered during a study of CD8 T cells in Susac syndrome. V was clipped by 3 bases and J by 1 base, with 7 bases between them. Germline values: CDR1 SNHLY, CDR2 FYNNEI. The CDR3 totals 13 residues. RNA in amounts of about 0.5 to 1 ug was reverse transcribed with random hexamers. TCRdb re-analysed the immunoSEQ multiplex PCR reads in MiXCR, keeping a single row per CDR3 protein. The sample gives about 150,000 distinct CDR3 sequences, roughly 94% of which show up once; roughly 0.2% is in the top ten. The chain carries TRBV2 and TRBJ2-7; D perhaps matches TRBD2 (5 bases). The material sequenced was CD8+ T cells from PBMCs. The clonotype originates from a human donor with multiple sclerosis. The CDR3 region has the DNA TGTGCCAGCAGTGAGACGGGGTCCTACGAGCAGTACTTC. Encoded protein: CASSETGSYEQYF.